This T cell receptor beta chain was profiled in a study of blood T cell repertoires in COVID-19. On the study more broadly: Acute-phase and convalescent COVID-19 samples originated in the United States, Italy and Spain.

Sequencing used immunoSEQ multiplex PCR; TCRdb keeps in-frame clones, though not all of them. The data show about 120,000 clones, 65% to 80% seen once. Deletions cut 6 bases from V and 0 bases from J, with 9 bases between. The CDR3 runs to 14 residues. Germline loops: CDR1 SNHLY, CDR2 FYNNEI. This clone appeared a few times. Sequencing was performed on peripheral blood. The TCR originated in a man in his forties or fifties with acute or convalescent COVID-19. The rearrangement uses TRBV2 and TRBJ1-3; no reliable D call. CDR3 sequence: CASRVTDSGNTIYF. The CDR3 coding sequence is TGTGCCAGCAGAGTAACAGACTCTGGAAACACCATATATTTT.